The subject of this entry is one TCR beta chain. Generated by immunoSEQ multiplex PCR, the TCRdb table keeps only in-frame clones and is missing some. The table lists roughly 120,000 clones, around 64% of them singletons, with more than 0.8% in the top ten. Trimming pared 2 bases from V and 6 bases from J, leaving 10 bases between. Per germline, CDR1 MNHEY and CDR2 SVGAGI. This CDR3 contains 13 residues. The data belong to a study of blood T cell repertoires in COVID-19. The sequenced sample was peripheral blood. This clonotype originated in a human donor with acute or convalescent COVID-19. The donor label of this sample is uncertain. V usage is TRBV6-5 and J usage is TRBJ1-2; the D is unclear. CDR3 protein: CASSYRDGDGYTF. CDR3 sequence (DNA): TGTGCCAGCAGTTACCGCGACGGGGATGGCTACACCTTC.